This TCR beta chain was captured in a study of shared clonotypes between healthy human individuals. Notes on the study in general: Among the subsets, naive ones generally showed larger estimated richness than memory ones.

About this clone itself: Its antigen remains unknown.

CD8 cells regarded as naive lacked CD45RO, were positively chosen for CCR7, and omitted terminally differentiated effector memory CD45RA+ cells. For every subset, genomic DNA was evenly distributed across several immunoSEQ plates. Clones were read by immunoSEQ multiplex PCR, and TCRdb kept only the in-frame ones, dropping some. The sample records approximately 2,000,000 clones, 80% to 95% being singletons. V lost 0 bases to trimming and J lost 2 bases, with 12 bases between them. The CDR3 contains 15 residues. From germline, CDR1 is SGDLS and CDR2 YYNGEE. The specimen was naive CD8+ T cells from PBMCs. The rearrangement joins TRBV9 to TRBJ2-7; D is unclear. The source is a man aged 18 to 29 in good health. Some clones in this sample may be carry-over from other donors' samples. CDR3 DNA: TGTGCCAGCAGCGTAGGGCTAGTGGCCACCTACGAGCAGTACTTC. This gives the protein CASSVGLVATYEQYF.